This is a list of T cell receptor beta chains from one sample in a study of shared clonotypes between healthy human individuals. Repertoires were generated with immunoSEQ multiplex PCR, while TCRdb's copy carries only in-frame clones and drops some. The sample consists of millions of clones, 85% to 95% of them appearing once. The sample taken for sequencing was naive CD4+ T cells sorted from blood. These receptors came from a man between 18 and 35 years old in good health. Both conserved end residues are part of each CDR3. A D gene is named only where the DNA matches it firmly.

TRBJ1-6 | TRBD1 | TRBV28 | CASSLRQGSTSYNSPLHF | TGTGCCAGCAGTCTGCGACAGGGTAGTACATCCTATAATTCACCCCTCCACTTT
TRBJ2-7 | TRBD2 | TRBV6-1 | CASISGGRLAYEQYF | TGTGCCAGCATATCGGGGGGTAGGCTAGCATACGAGCAGTACTTC
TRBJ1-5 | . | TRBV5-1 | CASSLGENSNQPQHF | TGCGCCAGCAGCTTGGGCGAAAATAGCAATCAGCCCCAGCATTTT
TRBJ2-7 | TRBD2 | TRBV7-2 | CASSLDGGGSYEQYF | TGTGCCAGCAGCTTAGACGGCGGGGGCTCCTACGAGCAGTACTTC
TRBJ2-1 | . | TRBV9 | CASSVDELSYNEQFF | TGTGCCAGCAGCGTGGACGAGCTTTCCTACAATGAGCAGTTCTTC
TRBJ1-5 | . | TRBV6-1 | CASSLGDGSNQPQHF | TGTGCCAGCAGTTTGGGGGACGGTAGCAATCAGCCCCAGCATTTT
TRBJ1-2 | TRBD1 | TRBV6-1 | CASSQGGQGAYYGYTF | TGTGCCAGCAGTCAAGGGGGACAGGGGGCGTACTATGGCTACACCTTC
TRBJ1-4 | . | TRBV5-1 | CASSLVGSATNEKLFF | TGCGCCAGCAGCTTGGTAGGGTCGGCAACTAATGAAAAACTGTTTTTT
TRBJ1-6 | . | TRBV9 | CASSSGGIFNSPLHF | TGTGCCAGCTCATCGGGGGGGATTTTTAATTCACCCCTCCACTTT
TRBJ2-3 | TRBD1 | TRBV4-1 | CASSQWDRDTDTQYF | TGCGCCAGCAGCCAATGGGACAGGGACACAGATACGCAGTATTTT
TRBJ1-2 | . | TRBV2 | CASSEGGGPYGYTF | TGTGCCAGCAGTGAAGGAGGGGGTCCGTATGGCTACACCTTC
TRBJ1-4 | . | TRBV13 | CASSSPLGQKNEKLFF | TGTGCCAGCAGCTCCCCCCTGGGGCAGAAGAATGAAAAACTGTTTTTT